Presented here are 10 T cell receptor beta chains from one specimen sequenced in a study of radiotherapy plus CTLA-4 blockade in lung cancer. The repertoire was sequenced with immunoSEQ multiplex PCR; TCRdb's copy has only in-frame clones and lacks some. The sample includes 51,000 or so clones, around nine tenths of them seen just once. The starting material was peripheral blood, obtained from a patient treated with radiotherapy plus ipilimumab. Receptors originate from a human donor with non-small cell lung cancer whose response to radiotherapy plus ipilimumab could not be evaluated.

This clone showed up just once. The V gene is TRBV19, the J gene TRBJ2-3; 8 bases agree with TRBD2. Germline values: CDR1 LNHDA, CDR2 SQIVND (reference sequence). This CDR3 comprises 15 residues. V was pared by 3 bases and J by 2 bases, with 4 bases of the junction left unmatched. The CDR3 is CASSIIGRATDTQYF. The CDR3, as DNA: TGTGCCAGTAGTATCATCGGGAGGGCCACAGATACGCAGTATTTT.

This clone was seen a few times. The chain has TRBV5-6 and TRBJ1-1, with 7 positions matching TRBD1. The CDR3 is 14 residues long. The germline gives CDR1 SGHDT, CDR2 YYEEEE. V shed 4 bases and J 3 bases; nucleotides not matched to a gene: 6. CDR3 sequence (DNA): TGTGCCAGCAGCCGCAGGGGGTTGGACACTGAAGCTTTCTTT. Translation gives CASSRRGLDTEAFF.

The gene calls are TRBV5-1 and TRBJ2-2; possibly TRBD2 for D (5 bases). Germline-derived CDR1 and CDR2 are SGHRS and YFSETQ. V was shortened by 4 bases and J by 8 bases, with 15 bases between the two germline ends. This CDR3 contains 14 residues. The CDR3 sequence is CASSPGTKGGELFF. DNA for the CDR3: TGCGCCAGCAGCCCGGGAACCAAGGGAGGGGAGCTGTTTTTT. Drawing the rest from reference TRBV5-1 and TRBJ2-2, the complete variable domain is KAGVTQTPRYLIKTRGQQVTLSCSPISGHRSVSWYQQTPGQGLQFLFEYFSETQRNKGNFPGRFSGRQFSNSRSEMNVSTLELGDSALYLCASSPGTKGGELFFGEGSRLTVL.

The chain has TRBV6-1 and TRBJ1-1; tentative D call: TRBD1 (6 bases). The CDR3 covers 13 residues. Trimming took 5 bases from V and 1 from J, leaving 8 bases between them. From germline, CDR1 is MNHNS and CDR2 SASEGT. The CDR3 spells CASSSQGNTEAFF. CDR3 nucleotides: TGTGCCAGCAGTTCACAGGGGAACACTGAAGCTTTCTTT.

The chain is built from TRBV4-1 and TRBJ2-7, with D possibly matching TRBD1 (5 bases). The CDR3 is 15 residues long. Looked up from germline, CDR1 is MGHRA and CDR2 is YSYEKL. Trimming left V 4 bases short and J 0 bases short, with 13 bases between. The chain's CDR3 is CASSPTASSSYEQYF. The CDR3 DNA sequence: TGCGCCAGCAGCCCGACAGCCTCAAGCTCCTACGAGCAGTACTTC.

The CDR3 spells CASSANFGGRNTGELFF. In nucleotides, the CDR3 is TGTGCCAGCAGCGCAAATTTTGGTGGCCGTAACACCGGGGAGCTGTTTTTT. V gene TRBV7-8 combines with J gene TRBJ2-2, with D hard to call. CDR1 is SGHVS, CDR2 FQNEAQ, per germline. CDR3 length: 17 residues. V was cut by 5 bases and J by 2 bases, with 18 bases left in between.

This chain uses TRBV7-9 with TRBJ1-2, with D perhaps TRBD1 (6 bases). Trimming stripped 5 bases from V and 2 bases from J, with 9 bases between. The CDR3 length is 13 residues. Germline V CDR1 and CDR2: SEHNR, FQNEAQ (reference sequence). In nucleotides, the CDR3 is TGTGCCAGCAGCCCGCAGGGGAACTATGGCTACACCTTC. As protein: CASSPQGNYGYTF.

The chain couples TRBV9 to TRBJ2-3; D possibly corresponds to TRBD1 (6 bases). The germline V and J ends were trimmed by 3 bases and 2 bases, with 13 bases remaining between them. Germline CDR1 is SGDLS and CDR2 is YYNGEE. The CDR3 covers 15 residues. The CDR3 protein is CASSETGRNTDTQYF. CDR3 DNA: TGTGCCAGCAGCGAGACAGGTCGAAACACAGATACGCAGTATTTT.

This clone was observed a single time. This chain links TRBV19 with TRBJ2-1; D perhaps matches TRBD2 (6 bases). This CDR3 is 16 amino acids long. The germline V and J ends were trimmed by 1 base and 4 bases, with 14 bases remaining between them. The germline V gene encodes CDR1 LNHDA and CDR2 SQIVND (reference sequence). The CDR3 is CASSIGLGSEYNEQFF. CDR3 nucleotide sequence: TGTGCCAGTAGTATAGGACTAGGTAGCGAGTACAATGAGCAGTTCTTC. The entire variable domain, with the rest obtained from reference TRBV19 and TRBJ2-1, is as follows: DGGITQSPKYLFRKEGQNVTLSCEQNLNHDAMYWYRQDPGQGLRLIYYSQIVNDFQKGDIAEGYSVSREKKESFPLTVTSAQKNPTAFYLCASSIGLGSEYNEQFFGPGTRLTVL.

Notes on this clone: The germline gene is not matched at one end of the junction; a read error may be the cause. This chain links TRBV15 with TRBJ2-7; tentatively, D is TRBD1 (5 bases). Germline V gene data show CDR1 as LNHNV and CDR2 as YYDKDF (reference sequence). The CDR3 loop spans 12 amino acids. CDR3 sequence: CATSRDLTAIVF. Written as DNA, the CDR3 is TGTGCCACCAGCAGAGATCTGACAGCGATTGTCTTC.